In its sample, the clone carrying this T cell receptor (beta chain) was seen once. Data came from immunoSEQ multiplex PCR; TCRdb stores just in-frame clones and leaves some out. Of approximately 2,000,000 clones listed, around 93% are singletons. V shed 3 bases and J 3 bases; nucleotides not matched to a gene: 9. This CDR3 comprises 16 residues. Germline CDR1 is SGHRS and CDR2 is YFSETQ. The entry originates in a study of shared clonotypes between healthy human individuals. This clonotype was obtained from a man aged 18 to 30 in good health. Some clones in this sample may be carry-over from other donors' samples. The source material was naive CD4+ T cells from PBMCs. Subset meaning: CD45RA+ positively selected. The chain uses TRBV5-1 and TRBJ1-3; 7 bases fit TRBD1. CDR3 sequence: CASSWDPTGSGNTIYF. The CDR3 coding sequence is TGCGCCAGCAGCTGGGATCCGACAGGGAGTGGAAACACCATATATTTT.